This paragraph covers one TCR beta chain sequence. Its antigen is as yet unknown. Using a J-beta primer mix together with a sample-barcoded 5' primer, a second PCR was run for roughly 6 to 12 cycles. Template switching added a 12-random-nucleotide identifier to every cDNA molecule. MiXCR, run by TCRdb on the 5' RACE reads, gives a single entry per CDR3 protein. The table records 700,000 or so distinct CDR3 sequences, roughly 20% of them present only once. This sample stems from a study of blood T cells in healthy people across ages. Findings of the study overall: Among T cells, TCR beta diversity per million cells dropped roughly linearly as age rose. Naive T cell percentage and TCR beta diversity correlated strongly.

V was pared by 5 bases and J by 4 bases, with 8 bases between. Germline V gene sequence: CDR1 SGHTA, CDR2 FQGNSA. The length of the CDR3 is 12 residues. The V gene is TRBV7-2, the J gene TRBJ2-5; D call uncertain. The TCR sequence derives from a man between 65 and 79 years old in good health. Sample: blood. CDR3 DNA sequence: TGTGCCAGCAGCCATGCCCCAGAGACCCAGTACTTC. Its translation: CASSHAPETQYF. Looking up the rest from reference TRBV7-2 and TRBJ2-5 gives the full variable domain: GAGVSQSPSNKVTEKGKDVELRCDPISGHTALYWYRQSLGQGLEFLIYFQGNSAPDKSGLPSDRFSAERTGGSVSTLTIQRTQQEDSAVYLCASSHAPETQYFGPGTRLLVL.